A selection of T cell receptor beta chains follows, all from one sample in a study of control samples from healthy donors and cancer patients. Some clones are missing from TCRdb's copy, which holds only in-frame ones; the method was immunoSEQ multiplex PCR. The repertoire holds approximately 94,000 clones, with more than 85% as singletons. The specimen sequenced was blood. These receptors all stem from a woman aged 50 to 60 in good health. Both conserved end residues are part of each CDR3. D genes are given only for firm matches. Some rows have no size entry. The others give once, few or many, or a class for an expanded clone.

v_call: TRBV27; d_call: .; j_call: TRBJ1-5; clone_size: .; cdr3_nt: TGTGCCAGCAGTTCCGTTTATAGCAATCAGCCCCAGCATTTT; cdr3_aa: CASSSVYSNQPQHF
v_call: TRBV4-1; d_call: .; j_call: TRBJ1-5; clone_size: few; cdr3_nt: TGCGCCAGCAGCCAATTATATGGCGAGGGACACCCCAATCAGCCCCAGCATTTT; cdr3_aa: CASSQLYGEGHPNQPQHF
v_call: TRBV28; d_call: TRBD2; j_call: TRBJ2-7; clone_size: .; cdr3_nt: TGTGCCAGCAGGGGGACTAGCGTGAACCGCTTCGAGCAGTACTTC; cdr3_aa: CASRGTSVNRFEQYF
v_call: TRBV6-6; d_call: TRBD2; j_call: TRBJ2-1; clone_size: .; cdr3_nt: TGTGCCAGCATCTCGACTAGCGGGAGTTTAGGGAGTGAGCAGTTCTTC; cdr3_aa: CASISTSGSLGSEQFF
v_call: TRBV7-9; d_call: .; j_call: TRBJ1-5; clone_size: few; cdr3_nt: TGTGCCAGCAGCTTAGGATGGGGCGGGAGGAATCAGCCCCAGCATTTT; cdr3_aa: CASSLGWGGRNQPQHF
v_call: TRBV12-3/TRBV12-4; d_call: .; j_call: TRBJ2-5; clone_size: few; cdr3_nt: TGTGCCAGCCGTCGGGTCGGAGAGACCCAGTACTTC; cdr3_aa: CASRRVGETQYF
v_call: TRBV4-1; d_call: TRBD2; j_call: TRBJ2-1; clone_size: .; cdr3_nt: TGCGCCAGCAGCCAGACCTCCCCAGCGGGAGGGCCTAGGTTCGATGAGCAGTTCTTC; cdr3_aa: CASSQTSPAGGPRFDEQFF
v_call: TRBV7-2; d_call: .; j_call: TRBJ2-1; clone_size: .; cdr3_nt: TGTGCCAGCGGCAGATTCAATGAGCAGTTCTTC; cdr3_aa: CASGRFNEQFF
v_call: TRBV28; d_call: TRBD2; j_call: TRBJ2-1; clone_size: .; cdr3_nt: TGTGCCAGCAGTTTGCTAGCGGGAGTCCCCTCCTACAATGAGCAGTTCTTC; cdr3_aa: CASSLLAGVPSYNEQFF
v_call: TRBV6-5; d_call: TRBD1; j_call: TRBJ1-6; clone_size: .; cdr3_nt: TGTGCCAGCAGTCCACAGGGGGCCTATAATTCACCCCTCCACTTT; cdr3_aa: CASSPQGAYNSPLHF
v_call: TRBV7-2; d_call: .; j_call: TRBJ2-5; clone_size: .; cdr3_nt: TGTGCCAGCTTTGGGGGAGTTGGAGAGACCCAGTACTTC; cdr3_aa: CASFGGVGETQYF
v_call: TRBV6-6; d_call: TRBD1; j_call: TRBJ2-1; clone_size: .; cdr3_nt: TGTGCCAGCAGCCTGGACAGGGGTTCGTACAATGAGCAGTTCTTC; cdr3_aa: CASSLDRGSYNEQFF
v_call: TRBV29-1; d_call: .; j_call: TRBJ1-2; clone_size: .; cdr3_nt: TGCAGCGTTGAATACGACAGAGACTATGGCTACACCTTC; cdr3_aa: CSVEYDRDYGYTF
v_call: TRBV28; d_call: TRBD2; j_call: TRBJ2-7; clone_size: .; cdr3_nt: TGTGCCAGCAGTTCCACGTACGGCGGGAGGGGCGTATGGGAGCAGTACTTC; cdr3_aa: CASSSTYGGRGVWEQYF
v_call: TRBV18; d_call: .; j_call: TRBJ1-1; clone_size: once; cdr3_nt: TGTGCCAGCTCTGGAAAACAGGGAGGTGGGAACACTGAAGCTTTCTTT; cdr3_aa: CASSGKQGGGNTEAFF
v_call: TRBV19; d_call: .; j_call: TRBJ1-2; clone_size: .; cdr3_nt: TGTGCCACAGGCTTGGGGAGTGGCTACACCTTC; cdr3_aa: CATGLGSGYTF
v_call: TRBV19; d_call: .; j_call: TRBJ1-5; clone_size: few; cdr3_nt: TGTGCCAGTAGTAATCGACAGGGCAATCAGCCCCAGCATTTT; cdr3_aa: CASSNRQGNQPQHF
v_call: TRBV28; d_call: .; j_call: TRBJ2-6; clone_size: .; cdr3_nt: TGTGCCAGCAGGGAGGAGTCCGGGACGGCCGGCTCTGGGGCCAACGTCCTGACTTTC; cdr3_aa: CASREESGTAGSGANVLTF
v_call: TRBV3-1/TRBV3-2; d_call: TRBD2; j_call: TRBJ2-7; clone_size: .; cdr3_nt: TGTGCCAGCAGCCAAGAGACAGCGGGGCCGTACTTC; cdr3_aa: CASSQETAGPYF
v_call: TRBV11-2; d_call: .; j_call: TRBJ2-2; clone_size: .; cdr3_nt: TGTGCCAGCAGCCCTCTTACCTCAGGGGCCGGGGAGCTGTTTTTT; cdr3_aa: CASSPLTSGAGELFF
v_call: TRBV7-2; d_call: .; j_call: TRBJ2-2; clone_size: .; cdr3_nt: TGTGCCAGCAGCCGACGGGGAGCCGGGGAGCTGTTTTTT; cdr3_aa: CASSRRGAGELFF
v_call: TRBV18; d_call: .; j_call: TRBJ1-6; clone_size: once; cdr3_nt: TGTGCCAGCTCACCACCTGGGGGGGCTCCTAGCTCCTATAATTCACCCCTCCACTTT; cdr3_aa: CASSPPGGAPSSYNSPLHF